What follows is one TCR beta chain and its context. The antigen is undetermined. The PCR was carried out with 60 Vbeta primers and 13 Jbeta primers. The method was immunoSEQ multiplex PCR; TCRdb's version includes in-frame clones alone and lacks a portion of them. There are tens of thousands of clones in the sample; 65% to 70% occur only once, and about 22% lies in the top ten. This sample was included in a study of cytomegalovirus exposure and HLA in healthy donors. This CDR3 has 16 amino acids. CDR1 is SGHNT, CDR2 YYREEE, per germline (reference sequence). The ends lost 4 bases at V and 0 bases at J; junction bases unmatched: 4. Study outcomes and limitations: Accurate prediction of most subjects' HLA-A and HLA-B alleles from TCR beta sequences was reported. As a later analysis showed, a missense DCLRE1C variant was linked to trimming of TCR beta V- and J-genes. The Asian-associated ancestry cluster reportedly had fewer N-insertions than the approximately 700-donor mean in a later analysis.

The source of this sequence is a middle-aged man in good health and CMV-seropositive. The material sequenced was PBMCs. V gene TRBV5-4 combines with J gene TRBJ1-6, with TRBD1 matching over 7 bases. The DNA of the CDR3 is TGTGCCAGCAGCCTGGACAGGCTCTCCTATAATTCACCCCTCCACTTT. As protein: CASSLDRLSYNSPLHF. The full variable domain, in which reference TRBV5-4 and TRBJ1-6 provide the parts outside the CDR3, is ETGVTQSPTHLIKTRGQQVTLRCSSQSGHNTVSWYQQALGQGPQFIFQYYREEENGRGNFPPRFSGLQFPNYSSELNVNALELDDSALYLCASSLDRLSYNSPLHFGNGTRLTVT.